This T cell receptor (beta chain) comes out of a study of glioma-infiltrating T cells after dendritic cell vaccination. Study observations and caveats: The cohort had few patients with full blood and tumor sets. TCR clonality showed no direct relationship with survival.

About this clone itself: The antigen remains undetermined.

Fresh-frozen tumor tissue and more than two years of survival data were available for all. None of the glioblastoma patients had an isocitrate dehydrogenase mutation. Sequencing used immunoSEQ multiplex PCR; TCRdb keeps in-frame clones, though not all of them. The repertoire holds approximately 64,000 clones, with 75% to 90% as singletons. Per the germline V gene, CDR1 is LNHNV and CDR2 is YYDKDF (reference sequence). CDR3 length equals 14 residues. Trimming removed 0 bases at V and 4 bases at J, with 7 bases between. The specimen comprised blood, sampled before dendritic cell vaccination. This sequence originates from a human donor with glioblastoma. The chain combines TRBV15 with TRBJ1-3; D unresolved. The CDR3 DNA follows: TGTGCCACCAGCAGAGACGTCAGGGGAAACACCATATATTTT. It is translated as CATSRDVRGNTIYF. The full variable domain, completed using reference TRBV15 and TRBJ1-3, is DAMVIQNPRYQVTQFGKPVTLSCSQTLNHNVMYWYQQKSSQAPKLLFHYYDKDFNNEADTPDNFQSRRPNTSFCFLDIRSPGLGDTAMYLCATSRDVRGNTIYFGEGSWLTVV.